This TCR beta chain stems from a study of T cell responses to AZD1222 COVID-19 vaccine. Study conclusions and caveats: Epitopes outside B.1.351 and B.1.1.7 mutated regions reportedly drew nearly half of spike TCRs. Most donors were white British and more were female, and clonal diversity was possibly underestimated.

Clones were sequenced by immunoSEQ multiplex PCR, and TCRdb holds only the in-frame ones, with some missing. The sample has tens of thousands of clones, 88% seen once. To note about this clone: Its target is not known.

V shed 6 bases and J shed 4 bases, with 9 bases lying between them. The CDR3 runs 13 residues. The material was peripheral blood, obtained 28 days after the second AZD1222 dose. The chain employs TRBV12-3 or TRBV12-4 and TRBJ2-2; D is uncertain. The TCR was taken from an adult who received the AZD1222 COVID-19 vaccine. Here the CDR3 DNA reads TGTGCCAGCAGCTTTTCGCGCACCGGGGAGCTGTTTTTT. As protein: CASSFSRTGELFF.